Listed below are T cell receptor beta chains from one sample, sequenced in a study of response to subunit inactivated influenza vaccine. One entry per CDR3 protein, called by TCRdb with MiXCR from the RT-PCR reads. The table records more than 550,000 distinct CDR3 sequences, 12% of them present only once. The starting material was PBMCs from blood, obtained on the day of vaccination. These receptors all stem from a man aged 45-65 years who received an inactivated influenza vaccine. CDR3s include the opening cysteine and the closing phenylalanine or tryptophan. D genes are given only for firm matches. The size of a clone is reported for some rows only, either as once, few or many, or as a class for expanded clones.

abundance: -
j_gene: TRBJ2-1
d_gene: TRBD2
v_gene: TRBV20-1
CDR3aa: CSARGRGTSGLSEQFF
CDR3nt: TGCAGTGCTAGAGGAAGAGGGACTAGCGGCCTTTCGGAGCAGTTCTTC

abundance: -
j_gene: TRBJ2-7
d_gene: TRBD2
v_gene: TRBV4-3
CDR3aa: CASSQGASGSPYEQYF
CDR3nt: TGCGCCAGCAGCCAAGGTGCTAGCGGGAGTCCTTACGAGCAGTACTTC

abundance: -
j_gene: TRBJ2-7
d_gene: -
v_gene: TRBV10-3
CDR3aa: CAIKPQEPSYEQYF
CDR3nt: TGTGCCATCAAACCCCAGGAACCTTCCTACGAGCAGTACTTC

abundance: -
j_gene: TRBJ1-1
d_gene: -
v_gene: TRBV20-1
CDR3aa: CSARVDNQAFF
CDR3nt: TGCAGTGCTAGAGTGGACAACCAAGCTTTCTTT

abundance: many
j_gene: TRBJ2-3
d_gene: TRBD2
v_gene: TRBV20-1
CDR3aa: CSVPNSGITDTQYF
CDR3nt: TGCAGTGTACCGAATAGCGGGATCACAGATACGCAGTATTTT

abundance: few
j_gene: TRBJ2-7
d_gene: -
v_gene: TRBV28
CDR3aa: CASSPRVEQYF
CDR3nt: TGTGCCAGCAGTCCCAGGGTGGAGCAGTACTTC

abundance: few
j_gene: TRBJ2-1
d_gene: TRBD1
v_gene: TRBV7-2
CDR3aa: CASSGQGTDEQFF
CDR3nt: TGTGCCAGCAGTGGACAGGGAACCGATGAGCAGTTCTTC

abundance: many
j_gene: TRBJ2-3
d_gene: -
v_gene: TRBV12-3/TRBV12-4
CDR3aa: CASRTTDTQYF
CDR3nt: TGTGCCAGCAGAACGACAGATACGCAGTATTTT

abundance: few
j_gene: TRBJ2-5
d_gene: TRBD2
v_gene: TRBV15
CDR3aa: CATSPTSGVETQYF
CDR3nt: TGTGCCACCAGTCCGACTAGCGGGGTCGAGACCCAGTACTTC

abundance: few
j_gene: TRBJ2-1
d_gene: -
v_gene: TRBV6-6
CDR3aa: CASSYFIKQFF
CDR3nt: TGTGCCAGCAGTTACTTTATAAAGCAGTTCTTC

abundance: -
j_gene: TRBJ2-1
d_gene: TRBD2
v_gene: TRBV5-1
CDR3aa: CASSLTGLAGGLSSYNEQFF
CDR3nt: TGCGCCAGCAGCTTGACGGGACTAGCGGGGGGGTTAAGCTCCTACAATGAGCAGTTCTTC

abundance: many
j_gene: TRBJ2-3
d_gene: -
v_gene: TRBV5-6
CDR3aa: CASSYADTQYF
CDR3nt: TGTGCCAGCAGCTACGCGGATACGCAGTATTTT

abundance: many
j_gene: TRBJ2-3
d_gene: TRBD2
v_gene: TRBV7-3
CDR3aa: CASSLRGGTSGTDTQYF
CDR3nt: TGTGCCAGCAGCTTAAGGGGTGGGACTAGCGGCACAGATACGCAGTATTTT

abundance: -
j_gene: TRBJ2-5
d_gene: -
v_gene: TRBV20-1
CDR3aa: CSAPRGGQETQYF
CDR3nt: TGCAGTGCTCCGAGGGGGGGGCAAGAGACCCAGTACTTC

abundance: -
j_gene: TRBJ2-3
d_gene: -
v_gene: TRBV11-2
CDR3aa: CASRPGRGRPSDTQYF
CDR3nt: TGTGCCAGCCGTCCGGGTCGCGGGCGGCCTAGCGATACGCAGTATTTT

abundance: few
j_gene: TRBJ2-3
d_gene: TRBD2
v_gene: TRBV20-1
CDR3aa: CSAPGLATDTQYF
CDR3nt: TGCAGTGCTCCGGGACTAGCGACAGATACGCAGTATTTT

abundance: -
j_gene: TRBJ2-3
d_gene: -
v_gene: TRBV11-2
CDR3aa: CASSLDFSGGHSTDTQYF
CDR3nt: TGTGCCAGCAGCTTAGATTTTTCGGGGGGCCATTCAACAGATACGCAGTATTTT

abundance: -
j_gene: TRBJ2-2
d_gene: -
v_gene: TRBV5-1
CDR3aa: CASSLDGQGGELFF
CDR3nt: TGCGCCAGCAGCTTGGATGGGCAAGGCGGGGAGCTGTTTTTT

abundance: many
j_gene: TRBJ2-1
d_gene: -
v_gene: TRBV5-6
CDR3aa: CASSLVPGDYNEQFF
CDR3nt: TGTGCCAGCAGCTTGGTTCCGGGGGACTACAATGAGCAGTTCTTC

abundance: few
j_gene: TRBJ2-1
d_gene: -
v_gene: TRBV6-2/TRBV6-3
CDR3aa: CASSYSLGYNEQFF
CDR3nt: TGTGCCAGCAGTTACTCGCTAGGGTACAATGAGCAGTTCTTC